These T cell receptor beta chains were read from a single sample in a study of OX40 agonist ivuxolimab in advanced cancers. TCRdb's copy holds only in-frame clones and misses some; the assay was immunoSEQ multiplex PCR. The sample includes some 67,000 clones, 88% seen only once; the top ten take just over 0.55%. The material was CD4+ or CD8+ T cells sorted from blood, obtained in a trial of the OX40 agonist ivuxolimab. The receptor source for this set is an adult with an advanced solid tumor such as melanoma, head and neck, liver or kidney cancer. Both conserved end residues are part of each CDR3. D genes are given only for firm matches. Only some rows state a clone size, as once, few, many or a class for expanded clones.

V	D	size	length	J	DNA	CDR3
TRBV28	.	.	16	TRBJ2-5	TGTGCCAGCAGGGGTTCCCAGTCCCGGTACCAAGAGACCCAGTACTTC	CASRGSQSRYQETQYF
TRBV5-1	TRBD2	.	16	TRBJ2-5	TGCGCCAGCAGCACGCCACCGGGGGGGCCGGGAGAGACCCAGTACTTC	CASSTPPGGPGETQYF
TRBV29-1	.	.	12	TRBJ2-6	TGCAGCGTTGATGATGGGGCCAACGTCCTGACTTTC	CSVDDGANVLTF
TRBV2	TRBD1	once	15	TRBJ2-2	TGTGCCAGCAGCCGGGACAGGGTGACCTCCGGGGAGCTGTTTTTT	CASSRDRVTSGELFF
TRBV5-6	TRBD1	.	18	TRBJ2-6	TGTGCCAGCAGCTTGGGTTGGACAGGGGGATCCGGGGCCAACGTCCTGACTTTC	CASSLGWTGGSGANVLTF
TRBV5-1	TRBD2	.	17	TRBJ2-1	TGCGCCAGCAGCCCCAGGACTAGCGGGGGGGTGCCTAGTGAGCAGTTCTTC	CASSPRTSGGVPSEQFF
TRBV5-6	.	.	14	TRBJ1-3	TGTGCCAGCAGTCCAGGGCTCTCTGGAAACACCATATATTTT	CASSPGLSGNTIYF
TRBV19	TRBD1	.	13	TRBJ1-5	TGTGCCAGTAGGGACAGGGTCAATCAGCCCCAGCATTTT	CASRDRVNQPQHF
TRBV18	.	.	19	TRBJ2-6	TGTGCCAGCTCACCCGCGACCTACGGGGGGCCCTCTGGGGCCAACGTCCTGACTTTC	CASSPATYGGPSGANVLTF
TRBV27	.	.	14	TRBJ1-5	TGTGCCAGCAGTTTACGGAGGTTGGGTCAGCCCCAGCATTTT	CASSLRRLGQPQHF
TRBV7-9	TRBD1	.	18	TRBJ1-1	TGTGCCAGCAGCTTAGCTGGGGGAACAAGGGGGCTGAACACTGAAGCTTTCTTT	CASSLAGGTRGLNTEAFF
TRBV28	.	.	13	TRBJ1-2	TGTGCCAGCAGTTTAAGGGTCAACTATGGCTACACCTTC	CASSLRVNYGYTF
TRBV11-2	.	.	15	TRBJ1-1	TGTGCCAGCAGCTTAGATCCGTCGCCGGGGGCTGAAGCTTTCTTT	CASSLDPSPGAEAFF
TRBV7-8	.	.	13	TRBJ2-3	TGTGCCAGCAGCTTACAAGGCACAGATACGCAGTATTTT	CASSLQGTDTQYF
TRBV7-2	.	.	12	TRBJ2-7	TGTGCCAGCAGCTTAGGGGTGGGCGAGCAGTACTTC	CASSLGVGEQYF
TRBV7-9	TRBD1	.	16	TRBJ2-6	TGTGCCAGCAGCTTCATTGGACAGGGTGAGGCCAACGTCCTGACTTTC	CASSFIGQGEANVLTF
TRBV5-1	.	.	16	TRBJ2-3	TGCGCCAGCAGCTTGTACGGCGGAGGGAGCACAGATACGCAGTATTTT	CASSLYGGGSTDTQYF
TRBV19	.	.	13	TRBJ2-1	TGTGCCAGTAGTATAGGGAACTACAATGAGCAGTTCTTC	CASSIGNYNEQFF
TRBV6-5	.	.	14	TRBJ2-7	TGTGCCAGCACCCCGCCGGGGAACCCCTACGAGCAGTACTTC	CASTPPGNPYEQYF
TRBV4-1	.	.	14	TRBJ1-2	TGCGCCAGCAGCCAAGAGACCGGTCTGGGGGGCTACACCTTC	CASSQETGLGGYTF
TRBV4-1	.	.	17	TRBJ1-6	TGCGCCAGCAGCCAAGGGGCCCCCACAGGGTTGAATTCACCCCTCCACTTT	CASSQGAPTGLNSPLHF
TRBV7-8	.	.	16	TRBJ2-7	TGTGCCAGCAGCTTATTCCAGGCTAGCAAATCCTACGAGCAGTACTTC	CASSLFQASKSYEQYF
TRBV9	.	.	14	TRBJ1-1	TGTGCCAGCAGCGTAGAAGGCCCAGGAACTGAAGCTTTCTTT	CASSVEGPGTEAFF
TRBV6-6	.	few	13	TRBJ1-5	TGTGCCAGCAGTTACGGTCACAATCAGCCCCAGCATTTT	CASSYGHNQPQHF
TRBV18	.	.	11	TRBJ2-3	TGTGCCAGCTCACCATTAGATACGCAGTATTTT	CASSPLDTQYF
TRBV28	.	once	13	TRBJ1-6	TGTGCCAGCGGCAGGGAGACCAATTCACCCCTCCACTTT	CASGRETNSPLHF
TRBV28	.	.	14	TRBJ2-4	TGTGCCAGCAGTTTATTTGCGGGTTTTAACATTCAGTACTTC	CASSLFAGFNIQYF
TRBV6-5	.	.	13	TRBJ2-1	TGTGCCAGCAGTTACTCGATGTGGAATGAGCAGTTCTTC	CASSYSMWNEQFF
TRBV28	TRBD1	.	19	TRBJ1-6	TGTGCCAGCAGTCCGGCCGGGGCAGGGGGGGGAGTTTATAATTCACCCCTCCACTTT	CASSPAGAGGGVYNSPLHF
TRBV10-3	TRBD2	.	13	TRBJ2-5	TGTGCCATCAGTGGGGGACTAGAAGAGACCCAGTACTTC	CAISGGLEETQYF
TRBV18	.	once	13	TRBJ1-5	TGTGCCAGCTCACCACAGGACGATCAGCCCCAGCATTTT	CASSPQDDQPQHF
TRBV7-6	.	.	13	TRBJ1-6	TGTGCCAGCAGAATTGGACCAAATTCACCCCTCCACTTT	CASRIGPNSPLHF
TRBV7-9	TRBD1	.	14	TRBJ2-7	TGTGCCAGCAGAGGTGGACAGGGGGTCTACGAGCAGTACTTC	CASRGGQGVYEQYF
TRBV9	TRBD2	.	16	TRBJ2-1	TGTGCCAGCAGCGTAGGGCCTAGCGGATCCTACAATGAGCAGTTCTTC	CASSVGPSGSYNEQFF
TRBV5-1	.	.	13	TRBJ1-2	TGCGCCAGCAGCTTGGACAGGGAGGCTGGCTACACCTTC	CASSLDREAGYTF
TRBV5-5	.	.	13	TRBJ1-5	TGTGCCAGCAGCTTCTCGGAGAATCAGCCCCAGCATTTT	CASSFSENQPQHF
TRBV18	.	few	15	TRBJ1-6	TGTGCCAGCACAATCCAATCAGGGCCCGCTTCACCCCTCCACTTT	CASTIQSGPASPLHF
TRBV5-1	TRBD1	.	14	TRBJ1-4	TGCGCCAGCAGCCTGACAGGGGGCGTAGAAAAACTGTTTTTT	CASSLTGGVEKLFF
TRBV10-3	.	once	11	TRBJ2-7	TGTGCCGTCAGGGGTTCGGGGGAGCAGTACTTC	CAVRGSGEQYF
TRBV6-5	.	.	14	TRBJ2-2	TGTGCCAGCAGTTACCCGGGAGACACCGGGGAGCTGTTTTTT	CASSYPGDTGELFF
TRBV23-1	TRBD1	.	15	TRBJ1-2	TGCGCCAGCAGTCAAGTCAGGGGGCGATTCTATGGCTACACCTTC	CASSQVRGRFYGYTF